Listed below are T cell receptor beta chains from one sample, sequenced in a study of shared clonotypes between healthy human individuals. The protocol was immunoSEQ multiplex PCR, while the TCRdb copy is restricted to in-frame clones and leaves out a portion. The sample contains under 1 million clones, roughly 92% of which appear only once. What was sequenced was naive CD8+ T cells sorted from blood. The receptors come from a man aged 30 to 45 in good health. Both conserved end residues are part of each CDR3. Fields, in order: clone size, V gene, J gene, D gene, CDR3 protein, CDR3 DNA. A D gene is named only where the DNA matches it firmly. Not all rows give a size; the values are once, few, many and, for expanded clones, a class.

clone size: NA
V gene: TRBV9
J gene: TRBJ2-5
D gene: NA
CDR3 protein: CASSPRTDMLKETQYF
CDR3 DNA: TGTGCCAGCAGCCCGCGGACAGACATGTTAAAAGAGACCCAGTACTTC

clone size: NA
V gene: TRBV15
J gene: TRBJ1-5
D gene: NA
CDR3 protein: CATSRDIDQPQHF
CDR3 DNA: TGTGCCACCAGCAGAGATATAGATCAGCCCCAGCATTTT

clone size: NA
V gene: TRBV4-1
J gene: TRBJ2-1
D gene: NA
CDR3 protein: CASSQAYPGLYNEQFF
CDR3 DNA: TGCGCCAGCAGCCAAGCTTACCCGGGACTTTACAATGAGCAGTTCTTC

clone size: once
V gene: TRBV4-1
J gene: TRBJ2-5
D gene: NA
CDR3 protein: CASSQVRRPETQYF
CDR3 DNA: TGCGCCAGCAGCCAAGTCCGCAGGCCAGAGACCCAGTACTTC

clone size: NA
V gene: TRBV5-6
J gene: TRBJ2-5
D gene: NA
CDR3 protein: CASSLAGIGETQYF
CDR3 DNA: TGTGCCAGCAGCTTAGCCGGGATCGGGGAGACCCAGTACTTC

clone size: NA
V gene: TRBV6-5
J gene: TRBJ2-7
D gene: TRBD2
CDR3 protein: CASTTSGYEQYF
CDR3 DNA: TGTGCCAGCACTACTAGCGGCTACGAGCAGTACTTC

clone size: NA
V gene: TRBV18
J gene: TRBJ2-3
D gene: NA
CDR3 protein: CASSPPIRGPTDTQYF
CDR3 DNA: TGTGCCAGCTCACCACCCATCAGGGGTCCTACGGATACGCAGTATTTT

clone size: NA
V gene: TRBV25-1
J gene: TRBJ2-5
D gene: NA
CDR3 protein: CASSEDNPSWETQYF
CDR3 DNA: TGTGCCAGCAGTGAAGACAACCCGTCTTGGGAGACCCAGTACTTC

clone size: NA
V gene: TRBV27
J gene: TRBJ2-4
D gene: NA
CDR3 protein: CASSPMGGLAKNIQYF
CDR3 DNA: TGTGCCAGCAGCCCCATGGGGGGACTAGCCAAAAACATTCAGTACTTC

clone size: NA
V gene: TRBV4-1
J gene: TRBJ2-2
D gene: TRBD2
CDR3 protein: CASSPAPGLATGGELFF
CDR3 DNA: TGCGCCAGCAGCCCAGCACCGGGACTAGCGACGGGCGGGGAGCTGTTTTTT

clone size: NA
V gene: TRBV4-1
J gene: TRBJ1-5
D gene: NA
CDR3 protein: CASSQETGSNQPQHF
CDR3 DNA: TGCGCCAGCAGCCAAGAGACAGGCAGCAATCAGCCCCAGCATTTT

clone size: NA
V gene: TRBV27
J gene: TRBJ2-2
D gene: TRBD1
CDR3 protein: CASSSRGMNTGELFF
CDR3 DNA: TGTGCCAGCAGTTCCAGGGGGATGAACACCGGGGAGCTGTTTTTT

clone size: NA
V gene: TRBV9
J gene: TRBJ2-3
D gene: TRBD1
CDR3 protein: CASSVEGQGLDTQYF
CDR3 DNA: TGTGCCAGCAGCGTAGAGGGACAGGGGTTAGATACGCAGTATTTT

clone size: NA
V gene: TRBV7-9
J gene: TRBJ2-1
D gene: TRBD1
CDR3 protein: CASSARDRVNEQFF
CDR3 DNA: TGTGCCAGCAGTGCGCGGGACAGGGTAAATGAGCAGTTCTTC

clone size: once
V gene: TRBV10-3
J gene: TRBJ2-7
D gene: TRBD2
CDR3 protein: CAIGLAETYEQYF
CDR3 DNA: TGTGCCATAGGACTAGCTGAGACCTACGAGCAGTACTTC

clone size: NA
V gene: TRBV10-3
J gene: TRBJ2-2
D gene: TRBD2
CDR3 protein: CATKLAGEDTGELFF
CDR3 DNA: TGTGCCACGAAGTTAGCGGGAGAGGACACCGGGGAGCTGTTTTTT

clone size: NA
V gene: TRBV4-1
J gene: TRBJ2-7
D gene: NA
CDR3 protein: CASSQDRGSSYEQYF
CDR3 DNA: TGCGCCAGCAGCCAAGATAGGGGGTCATCCTACGAGCAGTACTTC

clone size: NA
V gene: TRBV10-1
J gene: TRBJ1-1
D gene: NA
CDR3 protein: CASSESLGKWTEAFF
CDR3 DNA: TGCGCCAGCAGTGAGTCGCTCGGAAAGTGGACTGAAGCTTTCTTT

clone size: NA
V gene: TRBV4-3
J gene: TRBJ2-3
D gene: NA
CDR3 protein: CASSQERWAVDTQYF
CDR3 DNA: TGCGCCAGCAGCCAAGAGAGATGGGCGGTAGATACGCAGTATTTT

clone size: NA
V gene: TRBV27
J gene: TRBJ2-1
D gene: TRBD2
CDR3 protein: CASSLSIRWERGGYNEQFF
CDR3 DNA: TGTGCCAGCAGTTTGAGTATTCGGTGGGAGCGGGGGGGGTACAATGAGCAGTTCTTC

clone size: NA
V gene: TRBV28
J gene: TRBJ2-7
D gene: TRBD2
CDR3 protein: CASSLGLAGAYEQYF
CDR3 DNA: TGTGCCAGCAGTTTAGGACTAGCGGGAGCCTACGAGCAGTACTTC

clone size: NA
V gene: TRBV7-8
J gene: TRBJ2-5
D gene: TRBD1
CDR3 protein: CASSSAYGQGLETQYF
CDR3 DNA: TGTGCCAGCAGCTCCGCCTATGGACAGGGGTTGGAGACCCAGTACTTC

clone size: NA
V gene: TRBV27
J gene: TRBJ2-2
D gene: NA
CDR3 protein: CASGFETGHSLDGELFF
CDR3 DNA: TGTGCCAGCGGATTCGAAACGGGACACAGCTTAGACGGGGAGCTGTTTTTT

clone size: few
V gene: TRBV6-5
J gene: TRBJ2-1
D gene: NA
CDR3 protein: CASSPVLSSYNEQFF
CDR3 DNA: TGTGCCAGCAGCCCCGTTCTGAGCTCCTACAATGAGCAGTTCTTC

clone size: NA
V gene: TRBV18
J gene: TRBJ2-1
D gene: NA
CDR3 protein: CASSPPFYNEQFF
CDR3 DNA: TGTGCCAGCTCACCACCCTTTTACAATGAGCAGTTCTTC

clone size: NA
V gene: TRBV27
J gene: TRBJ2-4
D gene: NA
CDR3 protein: CASSPLDRVLAKNIQYF
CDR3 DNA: TGTGCCAGCAGTCCCCTGGACAGAGTGCTAGCCAAAAACATTCAGTACTTC

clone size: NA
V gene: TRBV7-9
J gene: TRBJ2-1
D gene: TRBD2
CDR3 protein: CASSSGLAGPFGIYNEQFF
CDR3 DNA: TGTGCCAGCAGCTCGGGACTAGCGGGCCCGTTTGGGATATACAATGAGCAGTTCTTC

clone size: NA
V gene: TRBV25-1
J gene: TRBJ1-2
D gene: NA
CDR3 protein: CASSDQSLGYGYTF
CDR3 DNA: TGTGCCAGCAGTGACCAGTCTCTGGGCTATGGCTACACCTTC

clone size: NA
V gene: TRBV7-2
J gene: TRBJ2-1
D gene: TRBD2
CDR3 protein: CASSLLTSVNEQFF
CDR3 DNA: TGTGCCAGCAGCTTATTGACTAGCGTCAATGAGCAGTTCTTC

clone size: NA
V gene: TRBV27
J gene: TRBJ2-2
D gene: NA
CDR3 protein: CASSLFRDTGELFF
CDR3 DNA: TGTGCCAGCAGTTTATTCAGGGACACCGGGGAGCTGTTTTTT

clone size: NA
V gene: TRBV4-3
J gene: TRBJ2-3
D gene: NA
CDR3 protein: CASSQSPGPVPDTQYF
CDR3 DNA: TGCGCCAGCAGCCAGAGCCCGGGCCCCGTCCCAGATACGCAGTATTTT

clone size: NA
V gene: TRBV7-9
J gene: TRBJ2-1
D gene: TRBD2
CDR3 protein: CASRPGTSETTEQFF
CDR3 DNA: TGTGCCAGCAGACCCGGGACTAGCGAGACCACCGAGCAGTTCTTC

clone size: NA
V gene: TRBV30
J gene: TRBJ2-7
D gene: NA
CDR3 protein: CAWSDNEQYF
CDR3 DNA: TGTGCCTGGAGTGATAACGAGCAGTACTTC

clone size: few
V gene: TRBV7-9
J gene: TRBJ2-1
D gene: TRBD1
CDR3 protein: CASSQPGQGYNEQFF
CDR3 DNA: TGTGCCAGCAGCCAACCGGGACAGGGCTACAATGAGCAGTTCTTC

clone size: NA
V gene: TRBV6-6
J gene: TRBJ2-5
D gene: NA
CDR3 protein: CASSYLTEQETQYF
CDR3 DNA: TGTGCCAGCAGTTACTTGACAGAACAAGAGACCCAGTACTTC

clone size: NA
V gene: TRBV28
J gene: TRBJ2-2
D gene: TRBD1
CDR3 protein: CASGQGGNTGELFF
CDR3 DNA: TGTGCCAGCGGACAGGGGGGTAACACCGGGGAGCTGTTTTTT

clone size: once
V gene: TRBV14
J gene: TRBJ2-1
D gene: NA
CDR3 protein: CASSQFWEQGHQYNEQFF
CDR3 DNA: TGTGCCAGCAGCCAATTTTGGGAGCAGGGGCATCAGTACAATGAGCAGTTCTTC

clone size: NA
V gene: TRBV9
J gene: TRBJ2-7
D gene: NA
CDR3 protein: CASSVASRTGFYEQYF
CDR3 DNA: TGTGCCAGCAGCGTAGCCTCGAGGACCGGGTTCTACGAGCAGTACTTC

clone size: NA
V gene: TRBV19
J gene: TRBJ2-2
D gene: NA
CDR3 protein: CASRPIDSPNTGELFF
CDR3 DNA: TGTGCCAGTAGGCCTATCGACAGCCCGAACACCGGGGAGCTGTTTTTT

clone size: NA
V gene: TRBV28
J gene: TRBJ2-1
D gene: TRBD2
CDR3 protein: CASSFRGGRSYNEQFF
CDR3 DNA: TGTGCCAGCAGTTTCCGCGGCGGGAGGTCCTACAATGAGCAGTTCTTC

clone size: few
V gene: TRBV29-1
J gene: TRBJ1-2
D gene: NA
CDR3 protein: CSVDGGTNGYTF
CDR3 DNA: TGCAGCGTTGATGGTGGAACTAACGGCTACACCTTC

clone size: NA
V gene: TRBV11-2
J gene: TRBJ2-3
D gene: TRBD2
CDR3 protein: CASSSMRTSGRADTQYF
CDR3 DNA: TGTGCCAGCAGCTCCATGAGGACTAGCGGGAGGGCGGATACGCAGTATTTT

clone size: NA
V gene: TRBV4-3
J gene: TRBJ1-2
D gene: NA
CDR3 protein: CASSQAFQGQYGYTF
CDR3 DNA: TGCGCCAGCAGCCAAGCTTTCCAGGGGCAGTATGGCTACACCTTC

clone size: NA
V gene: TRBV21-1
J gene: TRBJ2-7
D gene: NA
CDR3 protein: CATLGTPIGEQYF
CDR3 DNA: TGTGCCACTCTAGGGACACCAATCGGGGAGCAGTACTTC

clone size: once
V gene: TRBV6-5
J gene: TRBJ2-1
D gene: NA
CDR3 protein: CASSYSSGLSYNEQFF
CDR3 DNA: TGTGCCAGCAGTTACTCAAGCGGACTCTCCTACAATGAGCAGTTCTTC

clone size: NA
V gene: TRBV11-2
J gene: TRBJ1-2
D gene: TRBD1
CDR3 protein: CASSAWRDRGLANYGYTF
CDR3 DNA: TGTGCCAGCAGCGCATGGCGGGACAGGGGCTTAGCTAACTATGGCTACACCTTC

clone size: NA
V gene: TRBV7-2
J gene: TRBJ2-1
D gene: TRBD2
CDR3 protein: CASSLGLADHNEQFF
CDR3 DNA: TGTGCCAGCAGCTTAGGTCTAGCGGACCACAATGAGCAGTTCTTC

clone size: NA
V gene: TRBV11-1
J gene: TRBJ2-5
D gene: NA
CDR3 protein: CASSPGVEPGETQYF
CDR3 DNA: TGTGCCAGCAGCCCAGGAGTGGAGCCTGGAGAGACCCAGTACTTC